This TCR beta chain was identified during a study of T cells after yellow fever vaccination. TCRdb ran MiXCR on the 5' RACE reads and lists one entry per CDR3 protein. Of roughly 63,000 distinct CDR3 sequences in the sample, roughly 7.3% were seen once. In its sample, this clonotype was seen many times. Per germline, CDR1 SGDLS and CDR2 YYNGEE. The CDR3 has 17 amino acids. The V end lost 0 bases, the J end lost 0 bases, and 14 bases lay between the germline ends. This TCR derives from a man aged 30 to 45 who received the YFV17D yellow fever vaccine. Material: CD8+ T cells sorted from PBMCs, obtained 15 days after the yellow fever booster vaccination. This rearrangement joins TRBV9 to TRBJ2-3; D possibly corresponds to TRBD2 (6 bases). The CDR3 nucleotides read TGTGCCAGCAGCGTAGGGGGGACTGCATTTAGCACAGATACGCAGTATTTT. Protein: CASSVGGTAFSTDTQYF. Variable domain in full (rest from reference TRBV9 and TRBJ2-3): DSGVTQTPKHLITATGQRVTLRCSPRSGDLSVYWYQQSLDQGLQFLIQYYNGEERAKGNILERFSAQQFPDLHSELNLSSLELGDSALYFCASSVGGTAFSTDTQYFGPGTRLTVL.